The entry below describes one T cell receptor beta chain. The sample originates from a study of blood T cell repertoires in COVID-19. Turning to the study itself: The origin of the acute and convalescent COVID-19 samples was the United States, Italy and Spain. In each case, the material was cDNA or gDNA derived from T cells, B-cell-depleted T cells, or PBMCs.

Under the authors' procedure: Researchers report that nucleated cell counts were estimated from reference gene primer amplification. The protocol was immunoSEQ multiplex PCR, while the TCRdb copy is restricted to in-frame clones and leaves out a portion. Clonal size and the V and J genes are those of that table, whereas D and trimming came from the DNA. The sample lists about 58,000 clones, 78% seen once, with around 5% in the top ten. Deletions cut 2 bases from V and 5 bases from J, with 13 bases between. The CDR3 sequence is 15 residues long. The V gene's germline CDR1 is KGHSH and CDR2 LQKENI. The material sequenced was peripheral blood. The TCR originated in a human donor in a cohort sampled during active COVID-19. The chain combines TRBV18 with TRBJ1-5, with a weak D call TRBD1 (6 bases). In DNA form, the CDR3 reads TGTGCCAGCTCACCAGTCGAACAGGGAGATCAGCCCCAGCATTTT. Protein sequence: CASSPVEQGDQPQHF.